Here is one T cell receptor beta chain with its context. This receptor's antigen is unknown. Nothing much larger sits one base from this clone, and base qualities are not available. The library was prepared using the immunoSEQ multiplex PCR assay. DNA from the CD4+ T cells that had been cultured and isolated underwent TCR beta CDR3 sequencing. On the authors' methods: Non-productive TCR sequences were removed and reads were trimmed to the CDR3 region, keeping CDR3s of at least 7 amino acids. Antigen-specific clonotypes were identified using the MANAFEST web app by comparison of expansion in peptide wells against reference cultures. Positive clones required FDR<0.05 expansion versus reference and all other wells, odds ratio above 5, and frequency above 0.1% in two replicate wells. A clonotype was called cross-reactive if it was significantly expanded both in SARS-CoV-2 spike wells and in at least one common cold coronavirus spike condition. CDR3 similarity was assessed by Levenshtein distance with the stringdist R package, and unrooted trees were built with ape in R 3.6.1. The table was pulled from immuneACCESS by TCRdb, which kept in-frame rearrangements only. Such tables lose some clones; where checked, under half of the loss comes from unresolved V genes, and the rest has no known cause. Clone size and V and J calls were adopted from that table, with D and trimming inferred from the DNA. The sample data list around 40,000 clones, and approximately 71% of these were observed just once. Under 4.5% of the sample is in the top ten clones.

The sample is drawn from a study of vaccination effects on CD4 cells after COVID-19 (dated by TCRdb to 2022 to 2024). For context, the study as a whole: The ViraFEST assay stimulated PBMC with viral peptide pools and then used TCR sequencing to identify antigen-specific CD4+ T cell clonotypes by expansion. About 2 million PBMC per well were cultured in IMDM with 5% human AB serum, 7.5 to 10 IU/ml IL-2 and gentamicin, plus 10 ug/ml peptides. The Oncomine TCR Beta short-read assay on an Illumina iSeq 100 was used to sequence cultures from other donors in the study. A total of 9 to 11 COVID-19 convalescent patients and a few SARS-CoV-2-naive healthy vaccine recipients were included in the full study. Two doses of either the BNT162b2 or the mRNA-1273 mRNA SARS-CoV-2 vaccine were administered to participants. SARS-CoV-2 spike-specific CD4+ TCR repertoires were compared before and after mRNA vaccination in COVID-19 convalescent patients and in infection-naive vaccine recipients. Findings and caveats that apply to the study as a whole: Only a small number of convalescent patients were included, and no early post-infection timepoints were available, which limited the study. Both infection-induced and vaccine-induced clones contracted markedly at late post-vaccination timepoints, which is consistent with waning T cell responses. In healthy vaccine recipients, vaccine-induced clones were almost all SARS-CoV-2 mono-reactive, with only 1 of 255 being cross-reactive with common cold coronaviruses.

After 10 to 11 days of culture, CD4+ T cells were isolated with the EasySep CD4+ T cell isolation kit. Negative nucleocapsid antibody results before and after vaccination confirmed that the healthy vaccine recipients had no prior SARS-CoV-2 infection. On days 3 and 7, half of the culture medium was replaced with fresh IL-2-containing medium. Unless noted otherwise, every peptide stimulation condition was grown in triplicate wells. Using Ficoll-Paque Plus gradient centrifugation, PBMC were separated from whole blood and then either used fresh or cryopreserved at -140C. The QIAamp micro DNA kit was used to extract genomic DNA from the cultured CD4+ T cells. The receptor's source is a human donor who received a COVID-19 vaccine. Sequenced material: CD4+ T cells from PBMCs cultured without peptide, taken before COVID-19 vaccination.

The bases are TGTGCCAGCAGCATCGGGAGTACAGATACGCAGTATTTT. Translated, this is CASSIGSTDTQYF. This sequence uses TRBV11-2 and TRBJ2-3; perhaps TRBD2 is the D gene, with 6 bases matching. CDR1 SGHAT and CDR2 FQNNGV are derived from the germline V gene. V is shortened by 5 bases, J by 3 bases, and the region joining them spans 9 bases. Spanning cysteine to phenylalanine, the CDR3 consists of 13 amino acids. The retained sequence is limited to the CDR3, 39 bases, with the frame set at the first base.